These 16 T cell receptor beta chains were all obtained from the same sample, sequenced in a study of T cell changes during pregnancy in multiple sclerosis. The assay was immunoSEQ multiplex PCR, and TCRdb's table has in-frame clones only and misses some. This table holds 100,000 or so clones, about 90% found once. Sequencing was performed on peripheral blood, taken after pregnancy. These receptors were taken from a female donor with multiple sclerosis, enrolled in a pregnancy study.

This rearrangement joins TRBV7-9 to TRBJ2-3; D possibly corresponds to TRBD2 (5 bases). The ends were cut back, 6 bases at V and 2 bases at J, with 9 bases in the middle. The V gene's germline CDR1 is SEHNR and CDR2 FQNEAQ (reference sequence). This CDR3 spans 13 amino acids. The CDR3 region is CASRYRDTDTQYF. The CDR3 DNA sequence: TGTGCCAGCAGGTACCGGGACACAGATACGCAGTATTTT.

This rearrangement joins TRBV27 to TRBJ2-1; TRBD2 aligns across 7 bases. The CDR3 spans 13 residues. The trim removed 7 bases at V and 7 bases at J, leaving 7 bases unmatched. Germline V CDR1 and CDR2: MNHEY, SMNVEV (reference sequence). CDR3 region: CASTLLASNEQFF. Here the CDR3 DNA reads TGTGCCAGCACCTTACTAGCGTCTAATGAGCAGTTCTTC.

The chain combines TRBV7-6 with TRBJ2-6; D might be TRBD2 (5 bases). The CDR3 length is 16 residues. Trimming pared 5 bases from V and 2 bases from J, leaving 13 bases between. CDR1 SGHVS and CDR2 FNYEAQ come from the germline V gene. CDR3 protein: CASSPNGGTGANVLTF. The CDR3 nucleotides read TGTGCCAGCAGCCCCAATGGAGGTACTGGGGCCAACGTCCTGACTTTC.

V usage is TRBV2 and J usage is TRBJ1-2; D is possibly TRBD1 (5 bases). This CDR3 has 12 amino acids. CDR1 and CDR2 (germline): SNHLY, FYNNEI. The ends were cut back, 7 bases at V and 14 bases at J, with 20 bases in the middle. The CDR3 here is CASKGDGDTMTF. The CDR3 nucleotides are TGTGCCAGCAAAGGGGATGGAGATACTATGACCTTC.

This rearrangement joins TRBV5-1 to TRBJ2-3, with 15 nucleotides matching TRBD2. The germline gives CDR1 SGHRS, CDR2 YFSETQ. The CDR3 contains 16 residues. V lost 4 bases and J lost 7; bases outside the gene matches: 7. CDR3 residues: CASSPGLAGGLHTQYF. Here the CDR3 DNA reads TGCGCCAGCAGCCCCGGACTAGCGGGAGGGCTACATACGCAGTATTTT.

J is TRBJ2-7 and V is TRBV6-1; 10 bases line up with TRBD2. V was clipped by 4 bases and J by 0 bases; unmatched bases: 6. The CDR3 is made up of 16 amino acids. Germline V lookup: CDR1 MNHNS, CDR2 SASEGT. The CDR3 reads CASSASGGPLSYEQYF. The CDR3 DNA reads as TGTGCCAGCAGTGCTAGCGGGGGCCCCCTCTCCTACGAGCAGTACTTC.

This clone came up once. The CDR3 bases are TGTGCCAGCAGTTCTCACGGGGGGTCGAGCGAAAAACTGTTTTTT. It yields the protein CASSSHGGSSEKLFF. The chain links TRBV28 to TRBJ1-4, with a weak D call TRBD1 (5 bases). This CDR3 is built from 15 residues. The germline V gene has CDR1 MDHEN and CDR2 SYDVKM. V gave up 4 bases and J gave up 8 bases, with 17 bases separating them. Full variable domain (remainder filled in from reference TRBV28 and TRBJ1-4): DVKVTQSSRYLVKRTGEKVFLECVQDMDHENMFWYRQDPGLGLRLIYFSYDVKMKEKGDIPEGYSVSREKKERFSLILESASTNQTSMYLCASSSHGGSSEKLFFGSGTQLSVL.

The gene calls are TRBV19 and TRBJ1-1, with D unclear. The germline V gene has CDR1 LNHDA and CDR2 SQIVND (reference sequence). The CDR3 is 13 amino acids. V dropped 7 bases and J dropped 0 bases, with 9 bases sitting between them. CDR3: CASTRVLNTEAFF. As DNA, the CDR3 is TGTGCCAGTACGCGGGTGCTGAACACTGAAGCTTTCTTT.

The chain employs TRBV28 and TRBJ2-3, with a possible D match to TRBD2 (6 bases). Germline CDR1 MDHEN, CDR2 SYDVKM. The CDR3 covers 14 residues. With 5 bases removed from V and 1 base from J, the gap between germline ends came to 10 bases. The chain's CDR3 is CASSQWGGTDTQYF. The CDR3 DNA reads TGTGCCAGCAGTCAATGGGGGGGCACAGATACGCAGTATTTT. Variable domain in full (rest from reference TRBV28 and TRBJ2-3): DVKVTQSSRYLVKRTGEKVFLECVQDMDHENMFWYRQDPGLGLRLIYFSYDVKMKEKGDIPEGYSVSREKKERFSLILESASTNQTSMYLCASSQWGGTDTQYFGPGTRLTVL.

The CDR3 reads CASSHQSGVPNTGELFF. In DNA, the CDR3 is TGCGCCAGCAGCCACCAAAGCGGGGTGCCGAACACCGGGGAGCTGTTTTTT. J is TRBJ2-2 and V is TRBV4-3, with 7 bases that match TRBD2. Germline V lookup: CDR1 LGHNA, CDR2 YSLEER. The CDR3 loop spans 17 amino acids. The V and J ends lost 3 bases and 0 bases, in that order; junction bases with no gene match: 7.

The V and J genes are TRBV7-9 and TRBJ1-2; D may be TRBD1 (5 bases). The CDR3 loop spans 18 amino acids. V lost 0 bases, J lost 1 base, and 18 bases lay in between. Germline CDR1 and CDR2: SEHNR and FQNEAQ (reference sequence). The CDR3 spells CASSLADIRSPLNYGYTF. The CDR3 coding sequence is TGTGCCAGCAGCTTAGCGGACATAAGATCCCCACTTAACTATGGCTACACCTTC.

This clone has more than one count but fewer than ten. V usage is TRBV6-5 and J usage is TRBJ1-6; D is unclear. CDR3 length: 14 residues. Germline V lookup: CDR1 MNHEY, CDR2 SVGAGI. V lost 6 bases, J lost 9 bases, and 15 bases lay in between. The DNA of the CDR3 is TGTGCCAGCAGCTTGGACTTAGTTGCTTCACCCCTCCACTTT. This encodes CASSLDLVASPLHF.

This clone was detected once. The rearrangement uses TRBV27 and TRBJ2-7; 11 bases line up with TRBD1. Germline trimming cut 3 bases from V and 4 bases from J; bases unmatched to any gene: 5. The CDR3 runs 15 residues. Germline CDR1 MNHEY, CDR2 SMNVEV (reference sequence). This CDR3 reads CASSLAGTGGYEQYF. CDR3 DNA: TGTGCCAGCAGTTTGGCCGGGACAGGGGGGTACGAGCAGTACTTC.

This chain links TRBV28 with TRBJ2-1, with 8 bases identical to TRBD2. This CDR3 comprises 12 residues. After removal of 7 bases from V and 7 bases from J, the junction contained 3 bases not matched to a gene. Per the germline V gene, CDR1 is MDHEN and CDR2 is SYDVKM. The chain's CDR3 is CASTSGRNEQFF. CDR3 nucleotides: TGTGCCAGCACCAGCGGGAGAAATGAGCAGTTCTTC.

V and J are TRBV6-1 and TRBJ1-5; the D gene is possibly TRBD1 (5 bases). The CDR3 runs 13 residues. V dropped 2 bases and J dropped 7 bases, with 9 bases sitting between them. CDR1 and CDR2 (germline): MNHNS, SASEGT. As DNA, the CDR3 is TGTGCCAGCAGTGAACGGGAGGGGCAGCCCCAGCATTTT. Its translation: CASSEREGQPQHF.

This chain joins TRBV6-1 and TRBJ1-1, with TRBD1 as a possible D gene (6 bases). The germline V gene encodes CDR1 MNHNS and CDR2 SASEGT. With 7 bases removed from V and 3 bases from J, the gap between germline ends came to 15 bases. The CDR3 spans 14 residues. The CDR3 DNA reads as TGTGCCAGCATGGGCCATCGACAGGACACTGAAGCTTTCTTT. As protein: CASMGHRQDTEAFF.